This T cell receptor (beta chain) came from a study of blood T cell repertoires in COVID-19. Background on the study: The samples span acute and convalescent COVID-19 from the United States, Italy and Spain.

Profiled with immunoSEQ multiplex PCR; TCRdb holds only in-frame clones, not every one. The top ten hold roughly 4.5% of the sample, which has roughly 70,000 clones, 80% to 85% seen once. Germline lookup yields CDR1 SGHAT and CDR2 FQNNGV. V was clipped by 1 base and J by 5 bases, with 8 bases between them. This CDR3 is 13 amino acids long. Sequencing input: peripheral blood. This chain connects TRBV11-2 to TRBJ2-5, with a weak D call TRBD1 (6 bases). The TCR originated in a woman aged 60-70 years with acute or convalescent COVID-19. CDR3 nucleotides: TGTGCCAGCAGCTTAGGGGGGCGGGAGACCCAGTACTTC. Translating it yields CASSLGGRETQYF. Filled out from reference TRBV11-2 and TRBJ2-5, the complete variable domain reads EAGVAQSPRYKIIEKRQSVAFWCNPISGHATLYWYQQILGQGPKLLIQFQNNGVVDDSQLPKDRFSAERLKGVDSTLKIQPAKLEDSAVYLCASSLGGRETQYFGPGTRLLVL.